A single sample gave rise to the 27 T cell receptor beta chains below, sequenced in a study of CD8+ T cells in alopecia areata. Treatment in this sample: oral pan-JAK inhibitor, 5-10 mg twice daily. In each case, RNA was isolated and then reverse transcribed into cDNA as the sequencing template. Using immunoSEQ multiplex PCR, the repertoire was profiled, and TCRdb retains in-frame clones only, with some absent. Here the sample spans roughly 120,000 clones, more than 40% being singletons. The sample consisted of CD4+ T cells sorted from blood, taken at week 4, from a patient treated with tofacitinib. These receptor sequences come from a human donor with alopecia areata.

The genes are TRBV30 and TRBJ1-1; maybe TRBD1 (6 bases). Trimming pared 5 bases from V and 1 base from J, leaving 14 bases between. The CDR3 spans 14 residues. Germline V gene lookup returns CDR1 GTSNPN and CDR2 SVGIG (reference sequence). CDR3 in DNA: TGTGCCTGGTCAAGGGACACCAGGAACACTGAAGCTTTCTTT. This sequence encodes CAWSRDTRNTEAFF.

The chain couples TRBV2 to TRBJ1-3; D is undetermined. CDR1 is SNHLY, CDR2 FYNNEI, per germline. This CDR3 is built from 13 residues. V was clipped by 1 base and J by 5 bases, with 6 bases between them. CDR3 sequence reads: CASSEGIRNTIYF. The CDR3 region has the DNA TGTGCCAGCAGTGAAGGAATCCGAAACACCATATATTTT.

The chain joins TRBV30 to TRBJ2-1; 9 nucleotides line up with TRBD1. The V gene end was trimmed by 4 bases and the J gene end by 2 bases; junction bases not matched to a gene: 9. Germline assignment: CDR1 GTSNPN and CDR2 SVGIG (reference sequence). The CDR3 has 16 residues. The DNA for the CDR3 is TGTGCCTGGAACAGTGGACAGGGGACACCCTACAATGAGCAGTTCTTC. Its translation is CAWNSGQGTPYNEQFF.

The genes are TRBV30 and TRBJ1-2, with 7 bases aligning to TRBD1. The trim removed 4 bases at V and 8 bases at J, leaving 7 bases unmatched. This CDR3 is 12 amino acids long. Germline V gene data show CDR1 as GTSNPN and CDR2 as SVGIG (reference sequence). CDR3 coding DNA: TGTGCCTGGACCGGGACAGTCGGGGGCTACACCTTC. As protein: CAWTGTVGGYTF.

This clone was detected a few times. DNA of the CDR3: TGTGCCAGCAGCTGGGGACAGGGGGATGGCTACACCTTC. This codes for CASSWGQGDGYTF. This chain connects TRBV5-6 to TRBJ1-2; 11 bases fit TRBD1. Germline assignment: CDR1 SGHDT and CDR2 YYEEEE. After removal of 3 bases from V and 6 bases from J, the junction contained 1 base not matched to a gene. This CDR3 has 13 residues. The whole variable domain, remainder taken from reference TRBV5-6 and TRBJ1-2, is DAGVTQSPTHLIKTRGQQVTLRCSPKSGHDTVSWYQQALGQGPQFIFQYYEEEERQRGNFPDRFSGHQFPNYSSELNVNALLLGDSALYLCASSWGQGDGYTFGSGTRLTVV.

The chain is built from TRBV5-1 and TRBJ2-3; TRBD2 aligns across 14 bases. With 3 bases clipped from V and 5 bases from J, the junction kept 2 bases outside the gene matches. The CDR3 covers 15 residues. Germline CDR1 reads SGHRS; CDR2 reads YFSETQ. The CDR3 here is CASSSTSGREDTQYF. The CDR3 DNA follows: TGCGCCAGCAGCTCGACTAGCGGGAGGGAAGATACGCAGTATTTT.

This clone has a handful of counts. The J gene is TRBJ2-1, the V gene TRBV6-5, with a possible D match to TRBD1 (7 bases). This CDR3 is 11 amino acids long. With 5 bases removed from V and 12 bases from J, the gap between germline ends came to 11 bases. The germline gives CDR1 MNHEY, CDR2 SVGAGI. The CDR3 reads CASSNRGGQFF. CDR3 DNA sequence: TGTGCCAGCAGTAACAGGGGAGGGCAGTTCTTC.

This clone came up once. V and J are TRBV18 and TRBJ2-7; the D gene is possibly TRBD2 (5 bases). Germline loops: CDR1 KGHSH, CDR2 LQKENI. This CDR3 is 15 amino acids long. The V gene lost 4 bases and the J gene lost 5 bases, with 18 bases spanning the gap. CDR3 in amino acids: CASSLAGGSGDEQYF. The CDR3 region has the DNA TGTGCCAGCTCACTGGCCGGTGGGAGCGGTGACGAGCAGTACTTC.

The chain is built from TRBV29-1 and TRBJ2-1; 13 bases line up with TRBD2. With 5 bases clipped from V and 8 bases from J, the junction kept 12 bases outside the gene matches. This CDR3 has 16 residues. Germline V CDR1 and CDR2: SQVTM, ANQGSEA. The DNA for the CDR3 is TGCAGCGTTCCCCGGACTAGCGGGAGTTTTCCCGATGAGCAGTTCTTC. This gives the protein CSVPRTSGSFPDEQFF.

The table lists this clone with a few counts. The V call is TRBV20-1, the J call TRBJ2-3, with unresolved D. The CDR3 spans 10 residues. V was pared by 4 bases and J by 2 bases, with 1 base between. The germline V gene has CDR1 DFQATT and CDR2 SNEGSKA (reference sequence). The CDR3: CSATTDTQYF. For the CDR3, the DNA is TGCAGTGCTACCACAGATACGCAGTATTTT.

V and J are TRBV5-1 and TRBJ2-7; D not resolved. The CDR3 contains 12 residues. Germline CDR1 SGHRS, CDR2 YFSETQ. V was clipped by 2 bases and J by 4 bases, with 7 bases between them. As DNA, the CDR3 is TGCGCCAGCAGCTTTGACACTTACGAGCAGTACTTC. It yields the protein CASSFDTYEQYF.

CDR3 protein: CASSSGDTQYF. CDR3 DNA sequence: TGCGCCAGCAGCTCAGGGGATACGCAGTATTTT. This sequence joins TRBV5-1 and TRBJ2-3, with D possibly matching TRBD1 (5 bases). Trimming removed 3 bases at V and 6 bases at J, with 5 bases between. From germline, CDR1 is SGHRS and CDR2 YFSETQ. The length of the CDR3 is 11 residues.

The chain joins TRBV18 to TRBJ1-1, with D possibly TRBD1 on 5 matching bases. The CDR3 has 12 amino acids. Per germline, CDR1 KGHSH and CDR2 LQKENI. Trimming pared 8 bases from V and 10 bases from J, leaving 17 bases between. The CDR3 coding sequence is TGTGCCAGCCGCGCGGGGGATGGGGTAGCTTTCTTT. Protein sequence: CASRAGDGVAFF.

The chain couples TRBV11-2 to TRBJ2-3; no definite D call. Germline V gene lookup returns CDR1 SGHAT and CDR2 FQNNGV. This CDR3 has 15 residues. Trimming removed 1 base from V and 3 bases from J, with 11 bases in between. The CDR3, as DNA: TGTGCCAGCAGCTTAGGGGGATTCGAAACAGATACGCAGTATTTT. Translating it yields CASSLGGFETDTQYF.

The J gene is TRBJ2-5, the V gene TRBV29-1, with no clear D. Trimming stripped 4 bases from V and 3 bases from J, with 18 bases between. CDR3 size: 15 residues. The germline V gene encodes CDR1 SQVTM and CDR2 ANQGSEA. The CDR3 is CSVGWFLGQKETQYF. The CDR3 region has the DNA TGCAGCGTTGGTTGGTTTCTTGGGCAAAAAGAGACCCAGTACTTC.

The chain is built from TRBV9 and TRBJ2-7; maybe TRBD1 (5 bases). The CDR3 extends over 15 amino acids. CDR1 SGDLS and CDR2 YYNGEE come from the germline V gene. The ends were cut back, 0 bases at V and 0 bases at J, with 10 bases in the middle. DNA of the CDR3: TGTGCCAGCAGCGTAGGGGTGGGGCCCTCCTACGAGCAGTACTTC. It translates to CASSVGVGPSYEQYF.

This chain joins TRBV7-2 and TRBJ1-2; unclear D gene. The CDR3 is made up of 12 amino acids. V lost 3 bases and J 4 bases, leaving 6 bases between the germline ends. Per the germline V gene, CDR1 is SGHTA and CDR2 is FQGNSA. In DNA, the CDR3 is TGTGCCAGCAGCTTTGGTGGCTATGGCTACACCTTC. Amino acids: CASSFGGYGYTF. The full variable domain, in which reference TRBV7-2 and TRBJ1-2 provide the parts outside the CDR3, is GAGVSQSPSNKVTEKGKDVELRCDPISGHTALYWYRQSLGQGLEFLIYFQGNSAPDKSGLPSDRFSAERTGGSVSTLTIQRTQQEDSAVYLCASSFGGYGYTFGSGTRLTVV.

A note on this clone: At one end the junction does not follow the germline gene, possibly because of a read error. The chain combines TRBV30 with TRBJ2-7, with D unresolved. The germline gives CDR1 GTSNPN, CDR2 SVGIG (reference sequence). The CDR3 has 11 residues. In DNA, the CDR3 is TGTGCCTGCGCTACCGAGCGTACTCTCTGGTTC. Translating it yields CACATERTLWF.

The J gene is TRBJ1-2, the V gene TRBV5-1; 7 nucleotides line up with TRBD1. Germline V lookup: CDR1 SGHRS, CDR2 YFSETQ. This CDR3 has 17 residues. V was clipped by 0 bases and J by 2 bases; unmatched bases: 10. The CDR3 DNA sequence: TGCGCCAGCAGCTTGGGACCCGGACAGGTCGAAAACTATGGCTACACCTTC. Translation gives CASSLGPGQVENYGYTF.

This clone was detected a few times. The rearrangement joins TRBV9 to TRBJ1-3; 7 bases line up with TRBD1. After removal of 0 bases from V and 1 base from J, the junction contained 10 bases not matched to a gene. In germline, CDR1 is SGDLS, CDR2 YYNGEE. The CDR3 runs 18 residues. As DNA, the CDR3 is TGTGCCAGCAGCGTAGGGGCAGGGGGAAGTCGGTCTGGAAACACCATATATTTT. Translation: CASSVGAGGSRSGNTIYF. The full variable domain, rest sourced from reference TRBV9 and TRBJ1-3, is DSGVTQTPKHLITATGQRVTLRCSPRSGDLSVYWYQQSLDQGLQFLIQYYNGEERAKGNILERFSAQQFPDLHSELNLSSLELGDSALYFCASSVGAGGSRSGNTIYFGEGSWLTVV.

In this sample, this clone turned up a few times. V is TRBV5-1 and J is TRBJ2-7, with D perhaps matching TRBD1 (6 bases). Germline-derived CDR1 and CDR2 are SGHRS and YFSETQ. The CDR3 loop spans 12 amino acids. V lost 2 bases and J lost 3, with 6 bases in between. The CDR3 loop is CASSLQGYEQYF. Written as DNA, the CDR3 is TGCGCCAGCAGCTTACAGGGCTACGAGCAGTACTTC.

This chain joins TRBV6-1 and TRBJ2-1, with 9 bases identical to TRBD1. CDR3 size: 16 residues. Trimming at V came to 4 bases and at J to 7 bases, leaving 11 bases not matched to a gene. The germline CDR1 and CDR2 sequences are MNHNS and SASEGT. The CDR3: CASSGTARQGGNEQFF. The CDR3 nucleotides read TGTGCCAGCAGTGGAACGGCGAGACAGGGGGGGAATGAGCAGTTCTTC.

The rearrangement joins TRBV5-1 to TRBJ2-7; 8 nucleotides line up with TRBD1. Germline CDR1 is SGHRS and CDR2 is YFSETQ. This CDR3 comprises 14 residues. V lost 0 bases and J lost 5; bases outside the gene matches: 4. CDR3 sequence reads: CASSLADRGDEQYF. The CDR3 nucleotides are TGCGCCAGCAGCTTGGCCGACAGGGGAGACGAGCAGTACTTC.

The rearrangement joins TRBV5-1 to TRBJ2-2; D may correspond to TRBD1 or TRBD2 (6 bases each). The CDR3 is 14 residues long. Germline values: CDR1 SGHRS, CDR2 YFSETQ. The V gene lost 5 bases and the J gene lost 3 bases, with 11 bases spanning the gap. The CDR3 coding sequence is TGCGCCAGCAGGTCGGGGGCAGACACCGGGGAGCTGTTTTTT. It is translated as CASRSGADTGELFF.

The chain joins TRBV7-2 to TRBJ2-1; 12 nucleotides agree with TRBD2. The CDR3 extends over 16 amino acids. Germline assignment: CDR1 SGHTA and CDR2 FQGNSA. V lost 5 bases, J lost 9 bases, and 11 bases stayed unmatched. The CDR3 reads CASSRRTSGARVEQFF. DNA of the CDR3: TGTGCCAGCAGCAGGCGGACTAGCGGGGCCCGGGTTGAGCAGTTCTTC.

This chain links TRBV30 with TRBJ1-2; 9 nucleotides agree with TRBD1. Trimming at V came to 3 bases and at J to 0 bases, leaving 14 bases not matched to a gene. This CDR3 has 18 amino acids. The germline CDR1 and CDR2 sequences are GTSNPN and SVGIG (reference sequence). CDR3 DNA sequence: TGTGCCTGGAGGGCCTTGGGACAGGGACTATACACTAACTATGGCTACACCTTC. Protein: CAWRALGQGLYTNYGYTF.

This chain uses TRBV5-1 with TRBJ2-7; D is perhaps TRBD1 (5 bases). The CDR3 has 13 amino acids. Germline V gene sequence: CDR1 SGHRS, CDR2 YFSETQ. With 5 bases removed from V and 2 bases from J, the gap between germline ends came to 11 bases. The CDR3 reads CASSSGITYEQYF. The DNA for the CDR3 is TGCGCCAGCAGTTCAGGGATCACCTACGAGCAGTACTTC.